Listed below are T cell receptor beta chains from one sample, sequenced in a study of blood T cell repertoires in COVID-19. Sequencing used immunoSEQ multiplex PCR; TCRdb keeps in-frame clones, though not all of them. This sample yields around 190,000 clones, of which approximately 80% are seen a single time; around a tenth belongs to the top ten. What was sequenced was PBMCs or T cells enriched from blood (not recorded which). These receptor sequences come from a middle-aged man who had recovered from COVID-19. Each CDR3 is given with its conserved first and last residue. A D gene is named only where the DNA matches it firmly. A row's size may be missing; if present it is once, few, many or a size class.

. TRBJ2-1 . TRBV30 TGTGCCTGGAGTGTGGGCAGGGACAATGAGCAGTTCTTC CAWSVGRDNEQFF
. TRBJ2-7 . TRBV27 TGTGCCAGCAGTTTATCGTCTACAGCAAACTACGAGCAGTACTTC CASSLSSTANYEQYF
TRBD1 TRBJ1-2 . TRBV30 TGTGCCTGGAGCGAAACCGGGACAGGGATGGCTGGCTACACCTTC CAWSETGTGMAGYTF
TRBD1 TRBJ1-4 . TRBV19 TGTGCCAGTAGTGGAGCCCAACAGGGGAATGAAAAACTGTTTTTT CASSGAQQGNEKLFF
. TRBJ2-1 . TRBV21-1 TGTGCCAGCAGCACTAGCGGAGGGGAGGATGAGCAGTTCTTC CASSTSGGEDEQFF
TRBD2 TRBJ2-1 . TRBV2 TGTGCCAGCGACTCCGTAGGTTGGGCTAGCGGGGGGTACGGATACAATGAGCAGTTCTTC CASDSVGWASGGYGYNEQFF
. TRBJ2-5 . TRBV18 TGTGCCAGCTCGTCTAGGGGGGAGACCCAGTACTTC CASSSRGETQYF
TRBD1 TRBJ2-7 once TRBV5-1 TGCGCCAGCAGGCAGGGGGCGGGATCCTACGAGCAGTACTTC CASRQGAGSYEQYF
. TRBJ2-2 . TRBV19 TGTGCCAGTAGTGTTCAGAACACCGGGGAGCTGTTTTTT CASSVQNTGELFF
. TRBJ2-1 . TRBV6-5 TGTGCCAGCAGTTCCCGACTACACGCCGCCAATGAGCAGTTCTTC CASSSRLHAANEQFF
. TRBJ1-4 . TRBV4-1 TGCGCCAGCAGTTCCGGAAGCGTAATTTTT CASSSGSVIF
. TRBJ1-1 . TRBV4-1 TGCGCCAGCAGCCAACCCGACAGAATGAACACTGAAGCTTTCTTT CASSQPDRMNTEAFF
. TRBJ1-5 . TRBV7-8 TGTGCCAGCAGCTCCGGGGGAGGCCGGGGGAATCAGCCCCAGCATTTT CASSSGGGRGNQPQHF
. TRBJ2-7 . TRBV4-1 TGCGCCAGCAGCCAAGTCAGGAGGGGAGGGGGCTACGAGCAGTACTTC CASSQVRRGGGYEQYF
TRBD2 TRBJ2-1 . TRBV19 TGTGCCAGTAGTATAATTCTCGTGTCTAGCGGGAGAAAAAATGAGCAGTTCTTC CASSIILVSSGRKNEQFF